This entry concerns a single TCR beta chain. This entry is derived from a study of blood T cell repertoires in COVID-19. Study as a whole: Samples came from the United States, Italy and Spain, spanning acute and convalescent COVID-19. T cells, B-cell-depleted T cells, or PBMCs provided the cDNA or gDNA that served as material.

Clones were sequenced by immunoSEQ multiplex PCR, and TCRdb holds only the in-frame ones, with some missing. The data show 110,000 or so clones, approximately 79% seen once. With 0 bases removed from V and 7 bases from J, the gap between germline ends came to 9 bases. Germline loops: CDR1 WNHNN, CDR2 SYGVQD (reference sequence). The CDR3 extends over 13 amino acids. This clonotype was sampled from a man aged 50-60 years with acute or convalescent COVID-19. The rearrangement uses TRBV10-1 and TRBJ1-1; D is possibly TRBD1 (5 bases). The sequenced material came from peripheral blood. This chain's CDR3 is CASSESGLGEAFF. CDR3 nucleotide sequence: TGCGCCAGCAGTGAGTCGGGGCTGGGTGAAGCTTTCTTT.